This T cell receptor (beta chain) stems from a study of cytomegalovirus exposure and HLA in healthy donors. With 60 Vbeta and 13 Jbeta primers, the PCR was carried out. Sequenced by immunoSEQ multiplex PCR; TCRdb stores in-frame clones only, minus some. The table shows about 200,000 clones, with 82% occurring only once. Comment on this clone: Its target is unknown.

Study-wide results and caveats: Another analysis was done later, and it associated more than 15,000 TCR beta sequences with HLA alleles at 0.05 false discovery rate.

The V gene's germline CDR1 is MDHEN and CDR2 SYDVKM. The trim removed 1 base at V and 5 bases at J, leaving 11 bases unmatched. The CDR3 sequence is 16 residues long. The chain employs TRBV28 and TRBJ2-7, with 7 bases fitting TRBD1. Input material: PBMCs. The TCR comes from a woman aged 35 to 49 in good health and CMV-seronegative. The chain's CDR3 is CASSLSATGSLDEQYF. The DNA for the CDR3 is TGTGCCAGCAGTTTATCGGCGACAGGGTCGTTGGACGAGCAGTACTTC.